Listed here are 16 T cell receptor beta chains from one sample, sequenced in a study of blood T cell repertoires in COVID-19. Data came from immunoSEQ multiplex PCR; TCRdb stores just in-frame clones and leaves some out. Found here are about 260,000 clones, more than 70% of them singletons; the top ten hold 2% to 2.5%. Material: PBMCs or T cells enriched from blood (not recorded which). The origin of the receptors is a woman aged 50 to 60 who had recovered from COVID-19.

Only a few counts were recorded for this clone. The chain is built from TRBV7-9 and TRBJ2-3; possible D gene TRBD1, 6 bases. Germline V gives CDR1 SEHNR, CDR2 FQNEAQ (reference sequence). Trimming cost V 7 bases and J 4 bases, with 18 bases left between them. The CDR3 totals 15 residues. The CDR3 DNA sequence: TGTGCCAGCACCCTGACACAGGGAAGGTCAGATACGCAGTATTTT. It codes for CASTLTQGRSDTQYF.

V and J are TRBV7-6 and TRBJ2-1, with 12 bases fitting TRBD1. Germline CDR1 reads SGHVS; CDR2 reads FNYEAQ. Trimming removed 1 base from V and 9 bases from J; junction bases left unmatched: 7. This CDR3 is built from 16 residues. The CDR3 loop reads CASSLVPGTGGSEQFF. The DNA of the CDR3 is TGTGCCAGCAGCTTAGTCCCTGGGACAGGGGGCAGTGAGCAGTTCTTC.

The rearrangement links TRBV30 to TRBJ1-1; no firm D call. Germline values: CDR1 GTSNPN, CDR2 SVGIG (reference sequence). The CDR3 totals 14 residues. V was clipped by 8 bases and J by 5 bases, with 21 bases between them. This CDR3 is CAREEGSTGTEAFF. The CDR3 DNA reads as TGTGCCCGAGAGGAGGGTTCGACGGGGACTGAAGCTTTCTTT. The entire variable domain, with the rest obtained from reference TRBV30 and TRBJ1-1, is as follows: SQTIHQWPATLVQPVGSPLSLECTVEGTSNPNLYWYRQAAGRGLQLLFYSVGIGQISSEVPQNLSASRPQDRQFILSSKKLLLSDSGFYLCAREEGSTGTEAFFGQGTRLTVV.

The rearrangement links TRBV7-2 to TRBJ1-6; the match to TRBD1 covers 8 bases. The V gene end was trimmed by 5 bases and the J gene end by 9 bases; junction bases not matched to a gene: 6. Germline V gives CDR1 SGHTA, CDR2 FQGNSA. The CDR3 consists of 14 residues. The chain's CDR3 is CASSVGQGGSPLHF. The DNA for the CDR3 is TGTGCCAGCAGCGTAGGACAGGGCGGTTCACCCCTCCACTTT.

The chain combines TRBV19 with TRBJ2-1; possible D gene TRBD2, 5 bases. V was shortened by 1 base and J by 9 bases, with 13 bases between the two germline ends. Germline V gives CDR1 LNHDA, CDR2 SQIVND (reference sequence). CDR3 size: 14 residues. This CDR3 reads CASSIAGELGEQFF. DNA for the CDR3: TGTGCCAGTAGTATAGCCGGGGAATTAGGTGAGCAGTTCTTC.

V and J are TRBV12-3 or TRBV12-4 and TRBJ2-7, with a tentative D call TRBD2 (6 bases). V was clipped by 3 bases and J by 9 bases, with 15 bases between them. This CDR3 has 13 residues. The CDR3 nucleotides read TGTGCCAGCAGTTTTGCGGCCGGGGGTCCGCAGTACTTC. It specifies CASSFAAGGPQYF.

The rearrangement joins TRBV25-1 to TRBJ2-5, with TRBD1 matching over 12 bases. Germline V gene data show CDR1 as MGHDK and CDR2 as SYGVNS. The J segment lost 0 bases and the V segment lost 6 bases, leaving 5 bases of the junction unmatched. This CDR3 comprises 16 residues. The chain's CDR3 is CASRPGQGAYQETQYF. Written as DNA, the CDR3 is TGTGCCAGCAGGCCGGGACAGGGGGCCTACCAAGAGACCCAGTACTTC. Drawing the rest from reference TRBV25-1 and TRBJ2-5, the complete variable domain is EADIYQTPRYLVIGTGKKITLECSQTMGHDKMYWYQQDPGMELHLIHYSYGVNSTEKGDLSSESTVSRIRTEHFPLTLESARPSHTSQYLCASRPGQGAYQETQYFGPGTRLLVL.

A few counts support this clone. The chain carries TRBV12-3 or TRBV12-4 and TRBJ1-1; D ambiguous. Between the trimmed V and J ends, which lost 3 bases and 5 bases, there was a span of 10 bases. The CDR3 consists of 13 residues. The CDR3 nucleotides read TGTGCCAGCAGTTTTTCCAGGATGACTGAAGCTTTCTTT. This gives the protein CASSFSRMTEAFF.

This clone occurred a few times. J is TRBJ1-1 and V is TRBV19, with 10 bases matching TRBD1. The CDR3 consists of 15 residues. The V segment lost 9 bases and the J segment 0 bases; nucleotides outside the gene matches: 7. Germline V lookup: CDR1 LNHDA, CDR2 SQIVND (reference sequence). This CDR3 is CASLRDRGMNTEAFF. Written as DNA, the CDR3 is TGTGCCAGCCTCCGGGACAGGGGAATGAACACTGAAGCTTTCTTT.

This chain links TRBV27 with TRBJ2-7, with TRBD1 identical over 9 bases. Germline CDR1 MNHEY, CDR2 SMNVEV (reference sequence). V was clipped by 5 bases and J by 2 bases; unmatched bases: 7. The CDR3 consists of 15 residues. The CDR3 is CASSPPGQGPYEQYF. CDR3 DNA sequence: TGTGCCAGCAGTCCTCCGGGACAGGGTCCCTACGAGCAGTACTTC.

The genes are TRBV28 and TRBJ2-7; 9 bases are shared with TRBD2. V shed 6 bases and J 7 bases; nucleotides not matched to a gene: 10. The CDR3 extends over 14 amino acids. Germline assignment: CDR1 MDHEN and CDR2 SYDVKM. The CDR3 bases are TGTGCCAGCAGGTCGCGGGAGGGCCACGGGGAGCAGTACTTC. It is translated as CASRSREGHGEQYF.

V usage is TRBV29-1 and J usage is TRBJ2-6; possibly TRBD1 for D (5 bases). CDR3 length: 14 residues. CDR1 is SQVTM, CDR2 ANQGSEA, per germline. Deletions cut 4 bases from V and 2 bases from J, with 9 bases between. CDR3 coding DNA: TGCAGCGTTGCCCCAGGGACTGGGGCCAACGTCCTGACTTTC. It yields the protein CSVAPGTGANVLTF.

This chain links TRBV19 with TRBJ1-1; D unresolved. The germline gives CDR1 LNHDA, CDR2 SQIVND (reference sequence). This CDR3 contains 14 residues. Trimming pared 7 bases from V and 0 bases from J, leaving 12 bases between. CDR3 sequence (DNA): TGTGCCAGTACTCGCGACGGGTTGAACACTGAAGCTTTCTTT. It yields the protein CASTRDGLNTEAFF.

The CDR3 DNA reads TGCGCCAGCAGCTTGGAGGCAGGGGCCGGGAGGACAGATACGCAGTATTTT. Translating gives CASSLEAGAGRTDTQYF. The J gene is TRBJ2-3, the V gene TRBV5-1; a weak D match, TRBD2 (7 bases). V gave up 0 bases and J gave up 3 bases, with 17 bases separating them. The CDR3 has 17 amino acids. CDR1 is SGHRS and CDR2 is YFSETQ in the germline V gene.

The count of this clone is one. The V call is TRBV27, the J call TRBJ1-6; D unresolved. From germline, CDR1 is MNHEY and CDR2 SMNVEV (reference sequence). The V gene lost 7 bases and the J gene lost 0 bases, with 7 bases spanning the gap. This CDR3 is built from 14 residues. CDR3 amino acids: CASTSSSYNSPLHF. DNA for the CDR3: TGTGCCAGCACTTCCAGCTCCTATAATTCACCCCTCCACTTT.

The V and J genes are TRBV28 and TRBJ1-4; 9 nucleotides match TRBD1. The CDR3 extends over 19 amino acids. CDR1 MDHEN and CDR2 SYDVKM come from the germline V gene. Unmatched junction bases numbered 14, after V lost 6 bases and J lost 0 bases. CDR3 in DNA: TGTGCCAGCAGAAGCACCCTGGGACAGGGCGAACCAACTAATGAAAAACTGTTTTTT. Protein sequence: CASRSTLGQGEPTNEKLFF.